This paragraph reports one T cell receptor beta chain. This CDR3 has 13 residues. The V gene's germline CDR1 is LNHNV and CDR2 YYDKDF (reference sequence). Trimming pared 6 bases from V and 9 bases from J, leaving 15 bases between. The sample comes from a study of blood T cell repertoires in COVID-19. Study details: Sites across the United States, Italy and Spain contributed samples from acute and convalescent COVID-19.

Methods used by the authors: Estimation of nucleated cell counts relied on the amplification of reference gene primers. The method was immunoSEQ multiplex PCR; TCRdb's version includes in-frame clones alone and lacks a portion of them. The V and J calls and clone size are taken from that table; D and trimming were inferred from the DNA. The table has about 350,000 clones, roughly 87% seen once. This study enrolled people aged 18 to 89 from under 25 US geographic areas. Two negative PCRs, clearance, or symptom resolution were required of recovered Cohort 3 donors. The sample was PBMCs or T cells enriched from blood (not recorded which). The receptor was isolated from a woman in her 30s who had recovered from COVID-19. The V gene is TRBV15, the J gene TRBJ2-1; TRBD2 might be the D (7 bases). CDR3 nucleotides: TGTGCCACCAGGTGGGGGGGGGCAAGTGAGCAGTTCTTC. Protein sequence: CATRWGGASEQFF.